This T cell receptor beta chain was recovered during a study of T cell responses to AZD1222 COVID-19 vaccine. Overall study findings and caveats: Mostly white British, mostly female donors; authors suggested clonal diversity may be underestimated. Close to half of spike-specific TCRs reportedly recognize unmutated variant regions. Spike-wide vaccine-associated CD4 TCRs dominated at 160-218 and 743-854.

In regard to this clone: What it recognizes is unknown.

The data were produced by immunoSEQ multiplex PCR, yet TCRdb's version contains in-frame clones alone and is incomplete. The data contain 130,000 to 150,000 clones, roughly 88% of them singletons. It was second doses at about 4 or about 12 weeks that were pooled. V gave up 5 bases and J gave up 0 bases, with 17 bases separating them. The CDR3 extends over 16 amino acids. Per germline, CDR1 SGHAT and CDR2 FQNNGV. The genes are TRBV11-2 and TRBJ2-7; either TRBD1 or TRBD2 may supply D (6 bases each). The clonotype comes from an adult who received the AZD1222 COVID-19 vaccine. Material: peripheral blood, obtained 28 days after the second AZD1222 dose. CDR3 nucleotides: TGTGCCAGCAGCGGCTGGGGGGCGGGGCGCTCCTACGAGCAGTACTTC. This encodes CASSGWGAGRSYEQYF.